The clone carrying this T cell receptor beta chain was detected only a few times. Its specificity is not known. The data were taken from a study of a mutant IDH1 vaccine in newly diagnosed glioma. Study context: Vaccination began 4-6 weeks post radiotherapy alone, or with temozolomide cycles. Before enrollment, patients got radiotherapy alone, temozolomide alone, or mostly the combination.

Sequenced by immunoSEQ multiplex PCR; TCRdb stores in-frame clones only, minus some. This table holds around 49,000 clones, over 75% found once. The V end was cut by 0 bases, the J end by 10 bases, with 12 bases between. The CDR3 consists of 12 residues. Germline V gene sequence: CDR1 GTSNPN, CDR2 SVGIG (reference sequence). Time point here: week 5, during vaccination. Each dose of the vaccine consisted of 300 ug of mutant IDH1 20-mer peptide, with topical imiquimod. Each tumor in the donors was a new WHO grade 3 or 4 astrocytoma, IDH1-mutant and ATRX-lost. V and J are TRBV30 and TRBJ1-1, with D possibly matching TRBD1 (5 bases). The receptor's source is a man between 50 and 59 years old with glioma. The sequences come from PBMCs, collected from a glioma patient whose treatment included an IDH1 peptide vaccine. The DNA for the CDR3 is TGTGCCTGGAGTGTTCCAGTCGGGACAGCTTTCTTT. Amino acid sequence: CAWSVPVGTAFF.